Here is one T cell receptor beta chain with its context. Sequencing was performed with immunoSEQ multiplex PCR; in TCRdb, only in-frame clones are kept and a portion is missing. The sample comprises 90,000 to 120,000 clones, 70% to 85% of which are singletons, and 6% to 8% rests with the top ten. Germline V gene lookup returns CDR1 LGHDT and CDR2 YNNKEL (reference sequence). Trimming took 0 bases from V and 0 from J, leaving 11 bases between them. The CDR3 is made up of 16 amino acids. The data originate from a study of control samples from healthy donors and cancer patients. The clonotype originates from a young man in good health. V and J are TRBV3-1 (or the pseudogene TRBV3-2) and TRBJ1-1; tentatively, D is TRBD1 (6 bases). The specimen sequenced was blood. The CDR3 sequence is CASSQDLWTVNTEAFF. The DNA of the CDR3 is TGTGCCAGCAGCCAAGATCTTTGGACAGTGAACACTGAAGCTTTCTTT.